Described below is a single TCR beta chain sequence and its context. Its antigen target is currently unknown. Base qualities are missing; no much larger clone stands one base away. This sample stems from a study of blood T cells in healthy people across ages (dated by TCRdb to the mid-2010s). A note on the overall study: In model experiments, template switching captured about one uniquely barcoded TCR beta cDNA molecule for every two T cells. The study measured age-related changes in TCR beta repertoire diversity using deep sequencing normalized with unique cDNA molecular identifiers. The donors were split into four age groups: young (average 16 years), middle-aged (around 37), aged (about 62) and long-lived (approximately 89). Donors of different ages were randomly distributed across sequencing lanes to avoid experimental bias. The study analyzed two additional independent replicas of 1 million unique cDNA reads from the same blood draw for two donors, one aged 18 to 30 and one aged 80 or older.

Library creation used 5' RACE. TCRdb shows the sequencer as Illumina HiSeq 2500. A second about 7 to 12 cycle PCR used a sample-barcoded 5' primer and a J-beta primer mix. A template-switch 5' adaptor carrying 12 random nucleotides introduced a unique molecular identifier onto each TCR beta cDNA molecule. Each sample yielded at least 2.5 million CDR3-containing paired-end reads. First-strand cDNA synthesis was performed from all RNA using the Mint cDNA synthesis kit, with priming by a TRBC-specific oligonucleotide. After uracil-DNA glycosylase treatment, a first 18-cycle PCR used universal primers M1SS and BC2_uni_R on all cDNA. For the original study's pipeline: For normalization, 1 million high-quality reads were randomly selected from each sample, with every read carrying a distinct molecular identifier. Instead of being binned into consensus sequences, reads with shared molecular identifiers were discarded. CDR3 identification, clonotype clustering and error correction used MiTCR with a Q25 quality threshold and the strictest error-elimination algorithm. A nonparametric unseen species model using Euler transformation provided a lower-bound estimate of total TCR beta diversity. TCRdb reran the public reads through fastp at Q25 and MiXCR, keeping productive beta chains. Rows merge per CDR3 protein into single entries with the most common DNA and genes. TCRdb, not the authors, supplied the V and J calls. Here the sample has approximately 600,000 distinct CDR3 sequences; 45% to 65% occur a single time. The ten biggest clones cover approximately 37% of the sample.

Donors were a few dozen systemically healthy Caucasian individuals from Russia aged 6 to 90 years. Each donor gave ten milliliters of peripheral blood, drawn into EDTA-treated Vacutainer tubes. Ficoll-Paque density-gradient centrifugation was used to isolate PBMCs, with at least 6 million obtained per sample. Trizol reagent was used to extract total RNA from PBMCs, with at least 5.5 micrograms per sample. For every donor, an aliquot of PBMCs went through flow cytometry to measure the percentages of naive CD45RAhigh/CD27high T cells. Results the study describes overall, beyond this receptor: The long-lived group showed more naive CD4+ T cells, fewer expanded clones and increased TCR diversity than the aged group, suggesting age selection. A strong correlation was found between observed TCR beta diversity and the percentage of naive T cells measured by flow cytometry. Since profiling was done on bulk unsorted PBMCs, naive and antigen-experienced compartments could not be conclusively compared. Total diversity estimates from one million sequenced T cells were considered lower bounds and underestimates. Because the CMV infection status of the donors was unknown, age-related changes in expanded clonotypes may potentially have been confounded. Observed TCR beta diversity per million T cells fell roughly linearly with age, and a significant reduction was already apparent by age approximately 41.

The CDR3, from cysteine to phenylalanine, totals 10 residues. The sequence is cut down to CDR3 DNA, 30 bases in frame from base 1. Trimming at the junction amounts to 6 bases on V and 5 bases on J, and the germline ends lie 2 bases apart. The germline V gene yields MNHNS for CDR1 and SASEGT for CDR2. Sequencing used blood. This sequence was found in a man aged 60 to 69 in good health. The chain was built from TRBV6-1 and TRBJ2-1, with no confident D gene call. The CDR3 is CASRNNEQFF. The sequenced DNA is TGTGCCAGCAGAAACAATGAGCAGTTCTTC.